This note documents a single T cell receptor (beta chain) sequence. What it binds is unknown. Sequencing was performed with immunoSEQ multiplex PCR; in TCRdb, only in-frame clones are kept and a portion is missing. The data show about 680,000 clones, with 70% to 90% seen just once and roughly 1.5% held by the top ten. This sample was taken from a study of Ad26.COV2.S vaccination and SARS-CoV-2 variants. Study-wide context: The authors gave Ad26.COV2.S intramuscularly, either once or twice 56 days apart.

General observations from the study: Total responses of T cells may have been underestimated by the analyses of TCR breadth and depth.

The CDR3 is made up of 16 amino acids. Trimming removed 0 bases from V and 3 bases from J; junction bases left unmatched: 5. Germline assignment: CDR1 SGHNT and CDR2 YYREEE (reference sequence). The treatment was: roughly 18 received Ad26.COV2.S at low or high dose, single or two shots; about 5 received placebo; per-sample allocation not given. Material that was analyzed had been drawn on day 63 after the first vaccine or placebo injection. This clonotype was obtained from a person between 18 and 60 years old who received the Ad26.COV2.S COVID-19 vaccine or a placebo. The chain combines TRBV5-4 with TRBJ1-3; 8 nucleotides agree with TRBD1. Sequencing used peripheral blood, obtained in a trial of Ad26.COV2.S vaccine versus placebo. The CDR3 sequence is CASSLGGTGRGNTIYF. In DNA form, the CDR3 reads TGTGCCAGCAGCTTGGGCGGGACAGGCCGTGGAAACACCATATATTTT.